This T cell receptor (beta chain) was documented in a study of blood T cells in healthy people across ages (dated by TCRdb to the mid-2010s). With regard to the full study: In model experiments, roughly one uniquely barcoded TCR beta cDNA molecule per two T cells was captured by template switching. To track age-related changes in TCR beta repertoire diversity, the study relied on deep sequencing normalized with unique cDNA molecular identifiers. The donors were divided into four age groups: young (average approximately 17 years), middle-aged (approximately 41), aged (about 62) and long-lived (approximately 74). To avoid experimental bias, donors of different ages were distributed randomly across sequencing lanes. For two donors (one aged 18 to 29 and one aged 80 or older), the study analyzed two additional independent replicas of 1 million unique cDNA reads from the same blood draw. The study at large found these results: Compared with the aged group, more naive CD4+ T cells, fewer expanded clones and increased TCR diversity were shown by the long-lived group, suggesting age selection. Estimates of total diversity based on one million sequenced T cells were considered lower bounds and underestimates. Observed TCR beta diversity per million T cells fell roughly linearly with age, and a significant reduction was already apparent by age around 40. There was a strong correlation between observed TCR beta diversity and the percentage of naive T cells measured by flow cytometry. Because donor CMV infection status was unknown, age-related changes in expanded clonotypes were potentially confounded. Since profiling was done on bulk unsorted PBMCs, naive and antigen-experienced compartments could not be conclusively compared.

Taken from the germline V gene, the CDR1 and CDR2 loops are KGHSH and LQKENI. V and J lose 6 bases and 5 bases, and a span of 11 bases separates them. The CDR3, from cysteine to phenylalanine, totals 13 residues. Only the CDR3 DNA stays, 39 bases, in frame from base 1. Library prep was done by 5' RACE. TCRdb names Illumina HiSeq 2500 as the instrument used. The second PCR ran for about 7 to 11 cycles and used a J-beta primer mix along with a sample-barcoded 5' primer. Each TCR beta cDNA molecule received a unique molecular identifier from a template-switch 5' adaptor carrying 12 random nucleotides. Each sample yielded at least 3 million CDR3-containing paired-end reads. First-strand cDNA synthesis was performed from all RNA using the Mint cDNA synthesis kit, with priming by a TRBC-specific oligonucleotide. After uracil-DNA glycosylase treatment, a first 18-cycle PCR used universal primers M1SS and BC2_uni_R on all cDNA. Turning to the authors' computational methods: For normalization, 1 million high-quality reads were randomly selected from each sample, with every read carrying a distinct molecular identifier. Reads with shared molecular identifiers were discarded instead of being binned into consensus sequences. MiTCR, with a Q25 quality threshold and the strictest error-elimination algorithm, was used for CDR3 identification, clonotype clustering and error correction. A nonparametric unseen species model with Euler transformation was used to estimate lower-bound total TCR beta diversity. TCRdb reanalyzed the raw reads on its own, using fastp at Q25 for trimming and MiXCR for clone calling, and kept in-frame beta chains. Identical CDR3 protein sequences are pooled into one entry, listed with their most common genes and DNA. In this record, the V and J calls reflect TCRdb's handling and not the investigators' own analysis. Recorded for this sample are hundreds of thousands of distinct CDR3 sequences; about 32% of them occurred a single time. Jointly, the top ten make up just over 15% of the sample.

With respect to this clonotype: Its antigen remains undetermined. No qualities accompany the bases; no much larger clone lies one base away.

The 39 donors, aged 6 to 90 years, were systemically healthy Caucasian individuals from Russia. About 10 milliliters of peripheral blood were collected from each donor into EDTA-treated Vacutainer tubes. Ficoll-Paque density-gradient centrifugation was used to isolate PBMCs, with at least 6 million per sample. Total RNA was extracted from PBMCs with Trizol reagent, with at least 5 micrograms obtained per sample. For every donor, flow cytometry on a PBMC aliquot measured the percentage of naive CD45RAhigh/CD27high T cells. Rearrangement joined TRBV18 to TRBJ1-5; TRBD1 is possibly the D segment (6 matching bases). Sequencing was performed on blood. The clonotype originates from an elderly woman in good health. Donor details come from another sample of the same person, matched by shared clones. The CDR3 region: CASSRGADQPQHF. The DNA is TGTGCCAGCTCCCGGGGGGCCGATCAGCCCCAGCATTTT. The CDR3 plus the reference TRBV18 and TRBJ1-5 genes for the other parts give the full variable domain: NAGVMQNPRHLVRRRGQEARLRCSPMKGHSHVYWYRQLPEEGLKFMVYLQKENIIDESGMPKERFSAEFPKEGPSILRIQQVVRGDSAAYFCASSRGADQPQHFGDGTRLSIL.